This T cell receptor (beta chain) derives from a study of metastatic and nonmetastatic thyroid tumors. Across the whole study: Comparison of repertoires was carried out across blood and tumor or nodule tissue from malignant and benign thyroid patients. General observations from the study: Across blood and tumor, TCR beta diversity in malignant thyroid tumors was reportedly significantly higher than in benign nodules.

TCRdb re-called the PCR reads with MiXCR. This sample has 30,000 or so clones, with approximately 7.4% found just once. This clone has ten or more counts. Its antigen is unknown. Treatment of any kind had been given to no patient before thyroid surgery. Germline-derived CDR1 and CDR2 are KGHSH and LQKENI. V lost 5 bases and J lost 9; bases outside the gene matches: 4. The length of the CDR3 is 14 residues. The sample consisted of blood. The chain has TRBV18 and TRBJ1-6; 10 bases agree with TRBD1. The clonotype comes from a female donor with papillary thyroid cancer or a benign thyroid nodule (not recorded which). Some clones in this sample may be carry-over from other donors' samples. CDR3 sequence: CASSSGTGVSPLHF. CDR3 coding DNA: TGTGCCAGCTCATCCGGGACAGGGGTTTCACCCCTCCACTTT.